This T cell receptor (beta chain) was identified in a study of molecular identifiers for immune sequencing clone quantification. Study summary: Four of five splits of RNA from 20,000 or 100,000 naive CD8 cells were sequenced in replicates.

General study points: Investigators reportedly could detect spiked Jurkat TCR RNA from one cell among over 900,000 naive cells. It was shown that clones above 20 RNA copies held over 98% of effector molecules, but under 1% in naive cells.

In this sample, this clonotype turned up many times. Antigen: not known. Each CDR3 protein is one row after TCRdb ran MiXCR on the PCR reads. The data hold about 300,000 distinct CDR3 sequences, with about 20% observed a single time. The CDR3 spans 16 residues. Germline values: CDR1 MDHEN, CDR2 SYDVKM. After removal of 2 bases from V and 2 bases from J, the junction contained 4 bases not matched to a gene. Naive CD8 library inputs spanned roughly 18,000 to 1,000,000 sorted cells and 10%, 30% or 50% RNA. Specimen: naive CD8+ T cells from blood, with Jurkat cell RNA spiked in. Subset of the sample: FACS-sorted CD8+CD4-CCR7+CD45RA+ naive T cells. The TCR comes from a human donor in good health. Some libraries in this study had Jurkat cell RNA spiked in. The V call is TRBV28, the J call TRBJ2-7, with TRBD2 identical over 12 bases. As DNA, the CDR3 is TGTGCCAGCAGTTTACTAGCGGGAGGGCCCCCCTACGAGCAGTACTTC. Its protein product is CASSLLAGGPPYEQYF.